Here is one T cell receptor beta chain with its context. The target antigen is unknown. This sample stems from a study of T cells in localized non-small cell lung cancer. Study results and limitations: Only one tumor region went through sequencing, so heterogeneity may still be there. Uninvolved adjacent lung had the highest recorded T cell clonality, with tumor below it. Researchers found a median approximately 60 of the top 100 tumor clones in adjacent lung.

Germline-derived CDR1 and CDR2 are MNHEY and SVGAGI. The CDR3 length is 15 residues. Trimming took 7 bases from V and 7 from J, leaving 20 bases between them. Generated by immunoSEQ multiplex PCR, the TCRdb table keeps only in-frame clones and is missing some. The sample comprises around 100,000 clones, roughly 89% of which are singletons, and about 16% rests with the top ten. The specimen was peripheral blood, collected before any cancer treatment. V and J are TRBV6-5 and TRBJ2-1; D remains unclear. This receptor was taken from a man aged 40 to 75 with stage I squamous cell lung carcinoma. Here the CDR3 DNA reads TGTGCCAGCATGGTAGGTCGGCCCTTGGGGAATGAGCAGTTCTTC. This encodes CASMVGRPLGNEQFF.